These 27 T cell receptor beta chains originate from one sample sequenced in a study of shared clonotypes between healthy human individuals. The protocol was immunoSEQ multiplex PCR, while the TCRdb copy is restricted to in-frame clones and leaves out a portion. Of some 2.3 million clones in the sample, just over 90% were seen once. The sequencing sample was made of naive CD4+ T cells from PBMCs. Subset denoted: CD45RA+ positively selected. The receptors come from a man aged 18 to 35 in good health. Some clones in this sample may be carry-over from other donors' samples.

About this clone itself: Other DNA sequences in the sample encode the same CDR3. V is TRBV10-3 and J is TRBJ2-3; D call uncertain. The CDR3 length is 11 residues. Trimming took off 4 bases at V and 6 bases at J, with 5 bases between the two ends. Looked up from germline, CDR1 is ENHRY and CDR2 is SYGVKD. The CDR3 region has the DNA TGTGCCATCAGTGTTGGGGATACGCAGTATTTT. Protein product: CAISVGDTQYF.

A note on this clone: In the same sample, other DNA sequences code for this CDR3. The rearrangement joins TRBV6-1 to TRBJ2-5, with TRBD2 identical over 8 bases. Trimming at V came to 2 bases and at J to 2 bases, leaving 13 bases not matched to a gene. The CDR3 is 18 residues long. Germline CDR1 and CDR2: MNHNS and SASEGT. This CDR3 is CASSESVLAARSQETQYF. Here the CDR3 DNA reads TGTGCCAGCAGTGAATCGGTACTAGCGGCCAGATCTCAAGAGACCCAGTACTTC.

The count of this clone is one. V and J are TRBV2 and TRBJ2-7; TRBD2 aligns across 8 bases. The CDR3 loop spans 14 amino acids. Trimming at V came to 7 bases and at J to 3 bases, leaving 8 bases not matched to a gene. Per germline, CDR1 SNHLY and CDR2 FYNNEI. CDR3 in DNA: TGTGCCAGCAATTTACCGGGAGGGCGCTACGAGCAGTACTTC. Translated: CASNLPGGRYEQYF.

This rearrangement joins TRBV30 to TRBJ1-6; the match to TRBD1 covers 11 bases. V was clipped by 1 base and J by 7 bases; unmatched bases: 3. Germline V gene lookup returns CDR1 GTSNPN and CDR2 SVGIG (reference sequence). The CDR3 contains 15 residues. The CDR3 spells CAWSAWDRGNSPLHF. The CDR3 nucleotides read TGTGCCTGGAGTGCTTGGGACAGGGGGAATTCACCCCTCCACTTT.

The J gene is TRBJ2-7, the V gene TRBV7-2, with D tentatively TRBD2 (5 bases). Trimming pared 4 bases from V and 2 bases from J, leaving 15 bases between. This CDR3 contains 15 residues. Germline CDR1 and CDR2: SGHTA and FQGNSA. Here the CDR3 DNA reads TGTGCCAGCAGCTCCTTCGCGGGCCCTACCTACGAGCAGTACTTC. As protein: CASSSFAGPTYEQYF.

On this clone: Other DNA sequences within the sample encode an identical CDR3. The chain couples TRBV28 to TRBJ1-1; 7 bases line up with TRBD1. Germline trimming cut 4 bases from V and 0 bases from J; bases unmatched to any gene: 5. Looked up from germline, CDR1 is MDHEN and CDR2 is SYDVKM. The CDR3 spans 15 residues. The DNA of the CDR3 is TGTGCCAGCAGTTCTGCGGGGACAGTGAACACTGAAGCTTTCTTT. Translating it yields CASSSAGTVNTEAFF.

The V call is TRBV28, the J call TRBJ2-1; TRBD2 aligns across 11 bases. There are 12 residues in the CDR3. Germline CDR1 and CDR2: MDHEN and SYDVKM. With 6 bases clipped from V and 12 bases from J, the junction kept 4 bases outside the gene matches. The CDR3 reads CASSFSGRGQFF. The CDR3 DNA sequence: TGTGCCAGCAGCTTTAGCGGGAGGGGGCAGTTCTTC.

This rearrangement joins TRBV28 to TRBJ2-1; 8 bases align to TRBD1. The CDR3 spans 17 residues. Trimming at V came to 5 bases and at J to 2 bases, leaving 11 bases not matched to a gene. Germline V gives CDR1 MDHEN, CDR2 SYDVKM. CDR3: CASSRKRTGITYNEQFF. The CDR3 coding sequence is TGTGCCAGCAGTCGGAAGAGGACAGGGATCACCTACAATGAGCAGTTCTTC.

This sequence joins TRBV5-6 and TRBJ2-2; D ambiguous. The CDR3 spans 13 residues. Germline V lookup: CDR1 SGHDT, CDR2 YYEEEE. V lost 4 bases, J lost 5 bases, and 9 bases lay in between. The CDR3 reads CASSPRWTGELFF. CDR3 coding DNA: TGTGCCAGCAGCCCCCGTTGGACCGGGGAGCTGTTTTTT. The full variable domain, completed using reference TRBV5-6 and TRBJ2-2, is DAGVTQSPTHLIKTRGQQVTLRCSPKSGHDTVSWYQQALGQGPQFIFQYYEEEERQRGNFPDRFSGHQFPNYSSELNVNALLLGDSALYLCASSPRWTGELFFGEGSRLTVL.

The CDR3 sequence is CASSRGDRPYGYTF. The CDR3 DNA follows: TGCGCCAGCAGCCGGGGGGACCGCCCCTATGGCTACACCTTC. The J gene is TRBJ1-2, the V gene TRBV5-1; possible D gene TRBD1, 5 bases. Trimming left V 4 bases short and J 4 bases short, with 14 bases between. In germline, CDR1 is SGHRS, CDR2 YFSETQ. This CDR3 spans 14 amino acids.

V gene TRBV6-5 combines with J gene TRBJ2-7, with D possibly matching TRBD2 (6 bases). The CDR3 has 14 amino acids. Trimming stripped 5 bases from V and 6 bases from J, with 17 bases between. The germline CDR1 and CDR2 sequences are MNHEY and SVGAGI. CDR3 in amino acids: CASSTGRGFGEQYF. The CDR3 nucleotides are TGTGCCAGCAGTACGGGACGGGGGTTCGGCGAGCAGTACTTC.

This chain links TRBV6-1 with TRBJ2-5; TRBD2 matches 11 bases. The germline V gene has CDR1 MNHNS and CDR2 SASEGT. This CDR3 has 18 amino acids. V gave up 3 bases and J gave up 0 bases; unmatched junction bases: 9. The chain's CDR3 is CASSDVTSGSADQETQYF. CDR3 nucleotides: TGTGCCAGCAGTGATGTTACTAGCGGGAGTGCGGACCAAGAGACCCAGTACTTC.

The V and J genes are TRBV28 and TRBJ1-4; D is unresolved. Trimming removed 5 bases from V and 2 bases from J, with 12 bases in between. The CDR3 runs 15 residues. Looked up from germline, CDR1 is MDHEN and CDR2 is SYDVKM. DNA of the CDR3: TGTGCCAGCAGTCCCGGACCCTCGACTAATGAAAAACTGTTTTTT. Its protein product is CASSPGPSTNEKLFF. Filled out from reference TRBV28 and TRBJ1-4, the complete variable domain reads DVKVTQSSRYLVKRTGEKVFLECVQDMDHENMFWYRQDPGLGLRLIYFSYDVKMKEKGDIPEGYSVSREKKERFSLILESASTNQTSMYLCASSPGPSTNEKLFFGSGTQLSVL.

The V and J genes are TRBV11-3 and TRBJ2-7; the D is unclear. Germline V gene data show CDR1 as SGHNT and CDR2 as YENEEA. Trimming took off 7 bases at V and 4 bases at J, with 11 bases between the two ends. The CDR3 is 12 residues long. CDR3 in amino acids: CASTLTGYEQYF. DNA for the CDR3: TGTGCCAGCACACTCACTGGGTACGAGCAGTACTTC.

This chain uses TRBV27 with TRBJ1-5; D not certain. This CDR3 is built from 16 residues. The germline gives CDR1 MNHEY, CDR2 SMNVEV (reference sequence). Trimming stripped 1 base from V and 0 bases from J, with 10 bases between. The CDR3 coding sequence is TGTGCCAGCAGTTTATTTAGCAGGAATAGCAATCAGCCCCAGCATTTT. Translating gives CASSLFSRNSNQPQHF.

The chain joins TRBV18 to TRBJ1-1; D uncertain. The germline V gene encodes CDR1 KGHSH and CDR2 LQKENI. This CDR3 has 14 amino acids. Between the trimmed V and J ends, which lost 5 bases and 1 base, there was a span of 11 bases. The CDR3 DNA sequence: TGTGCCAGCTCATACTCGTATCAGAACACTGAAGCTTTCTTT. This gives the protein CASSYSYQNTEAFF.

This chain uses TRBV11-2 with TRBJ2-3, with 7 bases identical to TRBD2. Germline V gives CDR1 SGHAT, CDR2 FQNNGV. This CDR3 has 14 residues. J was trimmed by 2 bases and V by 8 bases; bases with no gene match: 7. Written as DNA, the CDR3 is TGTGCCAGCCGATCAGCGGGGATCACAGATACGCAGTATTTT. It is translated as CASRSAGITDTQYF.

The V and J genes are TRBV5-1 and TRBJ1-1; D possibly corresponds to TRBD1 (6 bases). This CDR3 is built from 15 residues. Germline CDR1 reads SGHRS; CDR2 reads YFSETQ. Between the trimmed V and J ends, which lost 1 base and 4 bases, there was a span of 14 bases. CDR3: CASSLSGGAFTEAFF. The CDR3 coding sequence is TGCGCCAGCAGCTTGTCGGGGGGCGCTTTCACTGAAGCTTTCTTT.

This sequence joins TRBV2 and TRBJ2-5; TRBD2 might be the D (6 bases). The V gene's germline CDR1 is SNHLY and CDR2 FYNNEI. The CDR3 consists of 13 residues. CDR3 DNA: TGTGCTTCGAGCGCCGGGAGTCTGGAGACCCAGTACTTC. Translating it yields CASSAGSLETQYF. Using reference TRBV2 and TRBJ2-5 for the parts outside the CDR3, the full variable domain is EPEVTQTPSHQVTQMGQEVILRCVPISNHLYFYWYRQILGQKVEFLVSFYNNEISEKSEIFDDQFSVERPDGSNFTLKIRSTKLEDSAMYFCASSAGSLETQYFGPGTRLLVL.

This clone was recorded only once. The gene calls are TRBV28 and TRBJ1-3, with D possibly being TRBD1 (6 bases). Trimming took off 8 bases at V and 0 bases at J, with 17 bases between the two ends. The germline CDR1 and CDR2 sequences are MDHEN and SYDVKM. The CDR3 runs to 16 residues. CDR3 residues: CASSPAGTSSGNTIYF. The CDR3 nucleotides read TGTGCCAGCTCACCGGCCGGGACAAGCTCTGGAAACACCATATATTTT.

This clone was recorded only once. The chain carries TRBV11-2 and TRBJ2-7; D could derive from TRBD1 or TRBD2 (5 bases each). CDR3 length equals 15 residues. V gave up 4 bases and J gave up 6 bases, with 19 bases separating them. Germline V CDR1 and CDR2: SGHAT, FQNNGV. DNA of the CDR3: TGTGCCAGCAGCTACGGGCCCAACCCGGGGCTCGAGCAGTACTTC. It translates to CASSYGPNPGLEQYF.

CDR3 nucleotide sequence: TGTGCCAGCAGCCCGACAGGGGGCTATGGCTACACCTTC. Translation: CASSPTGGYGYTF. The J gene is TRBJ1-2, the V gene TRBV7-9, with TRBD1 matching 9 bases. Germline CDR1 is SEHNR and CDR2 is FQNEAQ (reference sequence). V was pared by 5 bases and J by 4 bases, with 2 bases of the junction left unmatched. CDR3 length equals 13 residues.

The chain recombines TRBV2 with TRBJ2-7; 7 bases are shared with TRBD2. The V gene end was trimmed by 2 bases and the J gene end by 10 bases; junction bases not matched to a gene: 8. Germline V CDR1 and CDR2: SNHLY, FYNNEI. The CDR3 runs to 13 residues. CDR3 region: CASSERFGGEQYF. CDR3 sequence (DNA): TGTGCCAGCAGTGAACGGTTTGGGGGGGAACAGTACTTC.

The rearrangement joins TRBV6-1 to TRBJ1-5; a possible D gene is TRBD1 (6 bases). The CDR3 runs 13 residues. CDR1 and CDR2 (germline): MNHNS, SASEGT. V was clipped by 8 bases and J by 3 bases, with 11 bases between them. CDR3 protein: CASWGQFNQPQHF. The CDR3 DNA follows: TGTGCCAGCTGGGGGCAGTTCAATCAGCCCCAGCATTTT.

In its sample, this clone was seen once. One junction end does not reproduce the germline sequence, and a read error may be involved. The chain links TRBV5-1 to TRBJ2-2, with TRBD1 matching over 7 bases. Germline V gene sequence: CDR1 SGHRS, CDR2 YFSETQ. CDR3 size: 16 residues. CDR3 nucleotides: TGCGCCAGCAGCTTGGTTGGGGGACAGAGCACCGGGGAACTGTTTTTT. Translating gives CASSLVGGQSTGELFF. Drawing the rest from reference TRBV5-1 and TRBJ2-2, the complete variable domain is KAGVTQTPRYLIKTRGQQVTLSCSPISGHRSVSWYQQTPGQGLQFLFEYFSETQRNKGNFPGRFSGRQFSNSRSEMNVSTLELGDSALYLCASSLVGGQSTGELFFGEGSRLTVL.

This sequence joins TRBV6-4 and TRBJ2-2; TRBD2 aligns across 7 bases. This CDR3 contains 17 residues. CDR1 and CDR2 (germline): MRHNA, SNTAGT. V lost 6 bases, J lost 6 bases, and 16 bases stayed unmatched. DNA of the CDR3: TGTGCCAGCAGCGTCCGGCCCCTAGCGGATTTCGCCGGGGAGCTGTTTTTT. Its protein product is CASSVRPLADFAGELFF.

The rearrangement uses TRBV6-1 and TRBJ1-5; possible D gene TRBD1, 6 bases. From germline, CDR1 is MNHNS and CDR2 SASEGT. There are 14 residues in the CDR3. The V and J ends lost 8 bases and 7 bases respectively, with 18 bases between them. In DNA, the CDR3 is TGTGCCAGCGGGGGGGGCGCCGAAGAGCAGCCCCAGCATTTT. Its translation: CASGGGAEEQPQHF.